This is a list of T cell receptor beta chains from one sample in a study of shared clonotypes between healthy human individuals. Clones were sequenced by immunoSEQ multiplex PCR, and TCRdb holds only the in-frame ones, with some missing. The sample lists millions of clones, 95% occurring once. The sequencing sample was made of naive CD4+ T cells sorted from blood. All receptors derive from a man aged 18 to 29 in good health. Both conserved end residues are part of each CDR3. Fields, in order: V gene, CDR3 protein.

TRBV25-1 CASSVTGTNYGYTF
TRBV5-1 CASSQLGYTSTDTQYF
TRBV7-2 CASSQEGGGTYEQYF
TRBV30 CAWSVGFGNTIYF
TRBV5-4 CASSLDWGGTDTQYF
TRBV6-1 CASSNTGVSSYEQYF
TRBV9 CASSVATARRTDTQYF
TRBV18 CASSLGQEAFF
TRBV9 CASSVGPTNTEAFF
TRBV30 CAWTVGQGGIGNTIYF
TRBV6-1 CASRGTGNTEAFF
TRBV4-1 CASSLGLAGSQETQYF
TRBV7-8 CASSSPGNSRADTQYF
TRBV18 CASESGNQETQYF
TRBV7-2 CASSLVRGQGSYGYTF
TRBV29-1 CSVEPGLHNNEQFF
TRBV6-5 CASSYSDRQPSSPLHF
TRBV10-3 CATTLDNSYEQYF
TRBV27 CASSLSTVGGYTF
TRBV7-2 CASSPPSGSLETQYF
TRBV9 CASSVADRSTEAFF
TRBV28 CASSSPSGGHDEQYF
TRBV7-8 CASSLGLAVPLEYNEQFF
TRBV7-9 CASSLVAGTGGRGYGYTF
TRBV18 CASSPPGLAHEQFF
TRBV5-6 CASSPTLPSGEQYF
TRBV5-1 CASSWTETNTGELFF
TRBV11-1 CASSSGGASEKLFF
TRBV11-2 CASSSLLIQGGSQETQYF
TRBV5-1 CASSWTGVSLDTQYF
TRBV5-1 CASRRTSGSKSTDTQYF
TRBV7-6 CASSLGTGRGSPLHF
TRBV7-6 CASSPVAGLAETQYF
TRBV2 CASTAGGPAETQYF
TRBV6-1 CASSERRGSSGNTIYF
TRBV5-4 CASSFSGATNEKLFF
TRBV12-5 CASGLKGLLYNEQFF
TRBV5-1 CASSLEGRPMYEQYF
TRBV7-2 CASSFTSGSYNEQFF
TRBV5-4 CASSPTAGDGEQYF
TRBV6-5 CASSPRGLNQPQHF
TRBV19 CASTPPWGKGYGYTF
TRBV25-1 CASSEWAVTNNEQFF
TRBV4-1 CASSPRSSGRALDTQYF
TRBV28 CASSLSGQGGGETQYF
TRBV7-2 CASSLGGLGGYTF
TRBV7-9 CASSLAYGTSGALSHEQYF
TRBV6-1 CASTKLAGEETQYF
TRBV7-9 CASSLDNGAEVF
TRBV2 CASSEEGGLEHEQFF
TRBV7-2 CASSLVRGFSYEQYF
TRBV4-1 CASSQPGLAGPSTDTQYF
TRBV5-1 CASSFLAGGPDTQYF
TRBV11-2 CASSQDRYNEQFF